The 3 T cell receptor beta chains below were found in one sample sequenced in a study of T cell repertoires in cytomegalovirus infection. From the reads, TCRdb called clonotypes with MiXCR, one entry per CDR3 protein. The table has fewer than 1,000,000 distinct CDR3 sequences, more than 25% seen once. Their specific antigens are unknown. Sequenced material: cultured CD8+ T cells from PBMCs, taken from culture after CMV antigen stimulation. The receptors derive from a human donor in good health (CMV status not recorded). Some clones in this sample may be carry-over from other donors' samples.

The CDR3 is CASSQERSGRTEAFF. The CDR3 nucleotides read TGCGCCAGCAGCCAAGAAAGGTCAGGGCGGACTGAAGCTTTCTTT. The chain recombines TRBV4-1 with TRBJ1-1, with a weak D call TRBD1 (5 bases). Deletions cut 0 bases from V and 5 bases from J, with 13 bases between. CDR3 length: 15 residues. Germline V gives CDR1 MGHRA, CDR2 YSYEKL.

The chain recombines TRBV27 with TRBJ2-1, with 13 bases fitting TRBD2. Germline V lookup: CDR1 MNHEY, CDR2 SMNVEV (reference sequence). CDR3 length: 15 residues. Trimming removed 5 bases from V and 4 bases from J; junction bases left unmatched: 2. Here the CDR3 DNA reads TGTGCCAGCAGTATGACTAGCGGGGGGTACAATGAGCAGTTCTTC. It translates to CASSMTSGGYNEQFF.

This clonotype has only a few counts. The CDR3 DNA sequence: TGTGCCAGCAGTTACTCAACTAATGAAAAACTGTTTTTT. It yields the protein CASSYSTNEKLFF. V and J are TRBV6-6 and TRBJ1-4; unclear D gene. The V end was cut by 0 bases, the J end by 1 base, with 0 bases between. Germline-derived CDR1 and CDR2 are MNHNY and SVGAGI (reference sequence). The CDR3 covers 13 residues.